This TCR beta chain was profiled in a study of identical twins. Study-wide findings and caveats: Cross-sectional statistical analysis, not tracking of the same donors, underpinned the conclusions. The more abundant beta clonotypes in cord blood had fewer insertions, and memory repertoires did not show this. The authors noted that invariant MAIT and iNKT cells could partly confound zero-insertion analyses.

TCRdb itself ran the 5' RACE reads through MiXCR, one entry per CDR3 protein. This table has approximately 260,000 distinct CDR3 sequences, over 12% appearing once. As regards this clonotype: Its antigen is not known.

The CDR3 extends over 11 amino acids. The ends lost 11 bases at V and 7 bases at J; junction bases unmatched: 6. Germline lookup yields CDR1 ENHRY and CDR2 SYGVKD. The V call is TRBV10-3, the J call TRBJ2-7; 9 bases agree with TRBD2. The sequenced material came from memory (CD45RO+) T cells sorted from blood. This sequence originates from a woman younger than 35 in good health. Written as DNA, the CDR3 is TGTGCCGCCAGCGGGGGGAGAGAGCAGTACTTC. Protein: CAASGGREQYF.